This is a list of T cell receptor beta chains from one sample in a study of cytomegalovirus exposure and HLA in healthy donors. TCRdb's table, derived via immunoSEQ multiplex PCR, lists solely in-frame clones and lacks some. In the table there are some 130,000 clones, over 60% of which are singletons. The sample was PBMCs. These receptors were obtained from a human donor in good health. CDR3s include the opening cysteine and the closing phenylalanine or tryptophan. The order of the fields is clone size, V gene, D gene, J gene, CDR3 protein, CDR3 DNA. A D gene is named only where the DNA matches it firmly. Rows give clone size only sometimes, using once, few, many, or a class for an expanded clone.

-,TRBV5-1,-,TRBJ2-7,CASSTQGVSNEQYF,TGCGCCAGCAGCACCCAGGGTGTTAGCAACGAGCAGTACTTC
-,TRBV4-2,-,TRBJ2-1,CASSARDIGLYNEQFF,TGTGCCAGCAGCGCCCGGGACATTGGGTTATACAATGAGCAGTTCTTC
-,TRBV7-6,-,TRBJ2-2,CASSSNTGELFF,TGTGCCAGCAGCAGCAACACCGGGGAGCTGTTTTTT
-,TRBV6-6,-,TRBJ1-2,CASSYGRGGDGYTF,TGTGCCAGCAGTTACGGAAGGGGAGGGGATGGCTACACCTTC
-,TRBV5-8,TRBD1,TRBJ1-3,CASSSGTVSSGNTIYF,TGTGCCAGCAGCTCCGGGACAGTCAGCTCTGGAAACACCATATATTTT
-,TRBV28,-,TRBJ1-6,CASGGGSPLHF,TGTGCCAGCGGGGGCGGGTCACCCCTCCACTTT
-,TRBV7-9,-,TRBJ2-1,CASSPEASGFF,TGTGCCAGCAGCCCCGAGGCCTCGGGGTTCTTC
-,TRBV9,TRBD2,TRBJ2-3,CASNGGAGRMMAQYF,TGTGCCAGCAACGGGGGGGCGGGCCGTATGATGGCGCAGTATTTT
few,TRBV6-5,-,TRBJ2-3,CASRNLRANTQYF,TGTGCCAGCAGAAATCTCAGGGCGAATACGCAGTATTTT
-,TRBV5-1,-,TRBJ1-1,CASSYQPGNTEAFF,TGCGCCAGCAGCTACCAGCCAGGAAACACTGAAGCTTTCTTT
-,TRBV7-3,-,TRBJ1-2,CASSSLGGEGYTF,TGTGCCAGCAGCTCGCTTGGGGGGGAAGGCTACACCTTC
-,TRBV19,TRBD1,TRBJ2-5,CASSNRQGELSRETQYF,TGTGCCAGTAGCAATCGACAGGGGGAATTGTCACGAGAGACCCAGTACTTC
-,TRBV25-1,TRBD1,TRBJ2-5,CASSEYFGQVEETQYF,TGTGCCAGCAGTGAATATTTCGGACAGGTTGAAGAGACCCAGTACTTC
-,TRBV15,-,TRBJ2-1,CATSRAPSNEQFF,TGTGCCACCAGCAGAGCCCCTAGCAATGAGCAGTTCTTC
-,TRBV5-1,TRBD1,TRBJ1-4,CASSFWTGGDEKLFF,TGCGCCAGCAGCTTTTGGACAGGGGGAGATGAAAAACTGTTTTTT
-,TRBV9,-,TRBJ1-1,CASSPEARTVLFSTEAFF,TGTGCCAGCAGCCCCGAGGCTCGGACAGTCCTCTTCTCGACTGAAGCTTTCTTT
-,TRBV6-5,TRBD1,TRBJ2-7,CASRIWTGSYEQYF,TGTGCCAGCAGAATCTGGACAGGCTCCTACGAGCAGTACTTC
-,TRBV2,TRBD2,TRBJ2-5,CASSGGGGAVGTQYF,TGTGCCAGCAGTGGGGGCGGGGGGGCCGTGGGGACCCAGTACTTC
-,TRBV7-2,TRBD2,TRBJ2-7,CASSLVQAGGYEQYF,TGTGCCAGCAGCTTAGTCCAGGCGGGGGGCTACGAGCAGTACTTC
-,TRBV6-1,TRBD2,TRBJ2-5,CASVVGGQETQYF,TGTGCCAGCGTGGTGGGGGGGCAAGAGACCCAGTACTTC
-,TRBV7-2,-,TRBJ2-1,CASSVTGFSYNEQFF,TGTGCCAGCAGCGTAACAGGGTTCTCCTACAATGAGCAGTTCTTC